The 5 T cell receptor beta chains below come from one sample, sequenced in a study of immune characterization of retroperitoneal liposarcoma. One entry per CDR3 protein results from TCRdb running MiXCR on the PCR reads. The profile shows under 13,000 distinct CDR3 sequences, about a quarter of them singletons. Sequencing used tumor tissue. These receptors all stem from a male donor with retroperitoneal liposarcoma.

This sequence joins TRBV6-1 and TRBJ2-1, with D perhaps matching TRBD1 or TRBD2 (5 bases each). V was shortened by 1 base and J by 10 bases, with 14 bases between the two germline ends. This CDR3 is built from 14 residues. CDR1 is MNHNS and CDR2 is SASEGT in the germline V gene. CDR3 amino acids: CASSEVGTSYEQFF. The DNA of the CDR3 is TGTGCCAGCAGTGAAGTGGGGACGTCCTACGAGCAGTTCTTC.

Comment on this clonotype: This sequence may be a read error, since a much larger clone differs from it by one base. Likely a read error: the CDR3 ends without its conserved phenylalanine or tryptophan. This chain uses TRBV6-1 with TRBJ2-5; 7 nucleotides match TRBD2. The J call may be wrong; the DNA end is better matched by TRBJ2-1. Germline loops: CDR1 MNHNS, CDR2 SASEGT. This CDR3 region has 13 residues. The CDR3: CASSWSGAETQFS. The CDR3 nucleotides are TGTGCCAGCAGTTGGAGCGGGGCCGAGACCCAGTTCTCC.

This clonotype came up a few times. The chain has TRBV7-2 and TRBJ2-1; no clear D. The V and J ends lost 3 bases and 13 bases respectively, with 16 bases between them. This CDR3 is 13 amino acids long. CDR1 is SGHTA and CDR2 is FQGNSA in the germline V gene. The CDR3 here is CASSFEVQETQFF. CDR3 coding DNA: TGTGCCAGCAGCTTCGAAGTACAAGAGACCCAGTTCTTC.

This clonotype was seen only a few times. The rearrangement joins TRBV27 to TRBJ2-1; TRBD1 matches 7 bases. The CDR3 consists of 13 residues. V gave up 8 bases and J gave up 4 bases; unmatched junction bases: 5. Germline CDR1 and CDR2: MNHEY and SMNVEV (reference sequence). The CDR3 DNA reads as TGTGCCAGCCGGGACAGTCGTTACAATGAGCAGTTCTTC. Protein sequence: CASRDSRYNEQFF.

The chain employs TRBV6-1 and TRBJ2-1, with D perhaps TRBD1 (5 bases). The V gene's germline CDR1 is MNHNS and CDR2 SASEGT. The CDR3 is 11 residues long. Trimming cost V 8 bases and J 10 bases, with 12 bases left between them. The CDR3 loop reads CASARADEQFF. DNA for the CDR3: TGTGCCAGCGCCAGGGCTGACGAGCAGTTCTTC.